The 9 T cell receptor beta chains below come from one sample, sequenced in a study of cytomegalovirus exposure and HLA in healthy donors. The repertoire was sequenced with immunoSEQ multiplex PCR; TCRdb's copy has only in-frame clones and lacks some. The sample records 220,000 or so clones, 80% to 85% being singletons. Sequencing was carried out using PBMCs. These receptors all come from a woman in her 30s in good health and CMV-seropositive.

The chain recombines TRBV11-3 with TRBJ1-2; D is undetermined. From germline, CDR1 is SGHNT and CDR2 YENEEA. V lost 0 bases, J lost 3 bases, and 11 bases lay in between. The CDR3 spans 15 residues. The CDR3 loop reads CASSLDGSPYYGYTF. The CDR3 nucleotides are TGTGCCAGCAGCTTAGATGGCAGCCCCTACTATGGCTACACCTTC.

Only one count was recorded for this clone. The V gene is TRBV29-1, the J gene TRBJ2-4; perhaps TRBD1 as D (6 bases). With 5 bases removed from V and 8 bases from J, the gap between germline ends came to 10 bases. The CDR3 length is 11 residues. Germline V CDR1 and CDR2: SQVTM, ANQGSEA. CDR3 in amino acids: CSVTGTDIQYF. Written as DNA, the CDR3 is TGCAGCGTTACAGGGACGGACATTCAGTACTTC.

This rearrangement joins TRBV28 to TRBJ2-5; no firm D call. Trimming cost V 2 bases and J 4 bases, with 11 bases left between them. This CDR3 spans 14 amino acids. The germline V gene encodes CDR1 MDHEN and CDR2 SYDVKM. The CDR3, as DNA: TGTGCCAGCAGTTTAGGAGCTTGGGGAGAGACCCAGTACTTC. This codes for CASSLGAWGETQYF.

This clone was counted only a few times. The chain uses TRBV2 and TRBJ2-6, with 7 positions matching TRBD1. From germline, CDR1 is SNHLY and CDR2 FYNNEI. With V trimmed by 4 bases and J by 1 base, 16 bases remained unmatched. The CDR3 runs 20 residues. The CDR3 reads CASSADRPYVGSSGANVLTF. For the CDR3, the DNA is TGTGCCAGCAGTGCGGACAGGCCCTATGTTGGTTCATCTGGGGCCAACGTCCTGACTTTC.

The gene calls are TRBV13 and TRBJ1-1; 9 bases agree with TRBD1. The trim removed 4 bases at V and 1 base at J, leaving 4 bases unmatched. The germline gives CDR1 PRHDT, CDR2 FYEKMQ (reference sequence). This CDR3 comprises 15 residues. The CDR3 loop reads CASSSTGGPNTEAFF. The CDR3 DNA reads TGTGCCAGCAGCTCCACAGGGGGCCCGAACACTGAAGCTTTCTTT.

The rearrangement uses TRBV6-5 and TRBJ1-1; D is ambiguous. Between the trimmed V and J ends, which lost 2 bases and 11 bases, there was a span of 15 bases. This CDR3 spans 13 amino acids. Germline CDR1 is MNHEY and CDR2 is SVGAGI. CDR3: CASSYPRGGEAFF. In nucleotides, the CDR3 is TGTGCCAGCAGTTACCCCCGGGGAGGTGAGGCTTTCTTT.

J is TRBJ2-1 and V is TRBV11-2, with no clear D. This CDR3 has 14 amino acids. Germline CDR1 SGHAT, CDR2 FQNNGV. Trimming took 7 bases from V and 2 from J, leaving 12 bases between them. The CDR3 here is CASKRLDAYNEQFF. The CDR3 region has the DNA TGTGCCAGCAAACGGCTAGACGCCTACAATGAGCAGTTCTTC.

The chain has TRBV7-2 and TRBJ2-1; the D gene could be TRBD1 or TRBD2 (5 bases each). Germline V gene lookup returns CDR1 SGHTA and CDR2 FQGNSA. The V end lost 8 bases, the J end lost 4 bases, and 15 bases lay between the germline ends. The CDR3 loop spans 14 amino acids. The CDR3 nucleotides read TGTGCCAGCCGAACTGGGACGTTATACAATGAGCAGTTCTTC. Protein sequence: CASRTGTLYNEQFF. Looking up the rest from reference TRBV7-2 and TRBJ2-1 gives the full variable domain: GAGVSQSPSNKVTEKGKDVELRCDPISGHTALYWYRQSLGQGLEFLIYFQGNSAPDKSGLPSDRFSAERTGGSVSTLTIQRTQQEDSAVYLCASRTGTLYNEQFFGPGTRLTVL.

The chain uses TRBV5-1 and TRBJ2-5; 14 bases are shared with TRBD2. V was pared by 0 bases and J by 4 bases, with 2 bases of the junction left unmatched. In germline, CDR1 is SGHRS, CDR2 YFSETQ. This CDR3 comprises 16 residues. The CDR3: CASSLEGTSGRETQYF. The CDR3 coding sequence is TGCGCCAGCAGCTTGGAGGGGACTAGCGGGAGAGAGACCCAGTACTTC.